This TCR beta chain was found in a study of control samples from healthy donors and cancer patients. Assay: immunoSEQ multiplex PCR; the TCRdb copy retains only in-frame clones and omits some. The data hold about 140,000 clones, with roughly 92% observed a single time. The CDR3 consists of 15 residues. CDR1 is MNHNY and CDR2 is SVGAGI in the germline V gene (reference sequence). V dropped 6 bases and J dropped 3; count of bases not matched to a gene: 7. This clonotype originated in a middle-aged man in good health. Sequencing was performed on blood. This chain connects TRBV6-6 to TRBJ1-5; the match to TRBD1 covers 8 bases. The CDR3 protein is CASRKGQGPNQPQHF. DNA for the CDR3: TGTGCCAGCAGGAAAGGACAGGGACCCAATCAGCCCCAGCATTTT.